The clone carrying this T cell receptor (beta chain) occurred a few times. Its specificity is unknown. The data are from a study of T cell repertoires in cytomegalovirus infection. TCRdb recomputed calls from the reads with MiXCR, one row per CDR3 protein. The sample records a few hundred thousand distinct CDR3 sequences, around 15% being singletons. Whole-study results and caveats: The cumulative frequency of public TCR beta families distinguished individuals who carried CMV together with the relevant HLA.

The V and J ends lost 2 bases and 10 bases, in that order; junction bases with no gene match: 17. CDR1 and CDR2 (germline): SGHRS, YFSETQ. The CDR3 sequence is 17 residues long. The clonotype originates from a human donor in good health (CMV status not recorded). Some clones in this sample may be carry-over from other donors' samples. The V call is TRBV5-1, the J call TRBJ1-4, with TRBD1 matching 7 bases. Sequencing was done on a sample of CD8+ T cells from PBMCs. CDR3 sequence reads: CASSFGLRGSYRGKLFF. CDR3 nucleotide sequence: TGCGCCAGCAGCTTCGGTCTTCGGGGGTCTTACAGGGGAAAACTGTTTTTT.